The clone carrying this T cell receptor (beta chain) was counted once. This CDR3 spans 12 amino acids. Between the trimmed V and J ends, which lost 4 bases and 5 bases, there was a span of 9 bases. Germline V lookup: CDR1 WSHSY, CDR2 SAAADI. This record comes from a study of blood T cell repertoires in COVID-19. In the study overall: Sources were T cells, B-cell-depleted T cells, or PBMCs; the material itself was cDNA or gDNA.

Authors' data handling: The assay estimated nucleated cells by amplifying reference gene primers. Repertoires were generated with immunoSEQ multiplex PCR, while TCRdb's copy carries only in-frame clones and drops some. That table gives V, J and clone size, and the DNA gave D and trimming. This table has about 150,000 clones, 85% to 90% appearing once. This sequence was found in a young man with COVID-19, enrolled during active disease. The sample was peripheral blood. V usage is TRBV10-2 and J usage is TRBJ2-7; D perhaps matches TRBD1 (5 bases). CDR3 nucleotide sequence: TGCGCCAGCAGTGGTACAGGCCACGAGCAGTACTTC. Translated: CASSGTGHEQYF.